Sequencing of this T cell receptor beta chain was carried out in a study of blood T cell repertoires in COVID-19. Across the study: The United States, Italy and Spain supplied acute and convalescent COVID-19 samples. Sample material is recorded as cDNA or gDNA derived from T cells, B-cell-depleted T cells, or PBMCs.

This CDR3 is built from 15 residues. V lost 4 bases to trimming and J lost 0 bases; unmatched junction nucleotides: 4. CDR1 is SGHTS and CDR2 is YDEGEE in the germline V gene. One Seattle source followed patients from active infection through their disease course. Original data processing: Nucleated cell number was recorded as an estimate derived from reference gene primer amplification. Generated by immunoSEQ multiplex PCR, the TCRdb table keeps only in-frame clones and is missing some. That table gives V, J and clone size, and the DNA gave D and trimming. The sample records a few hundred thousand clones, over 75% being singletons.

Sequenced sample: peripheral blood. This chain joins TRBV5-8 and TRBJ2-1, with 7 bases lining up with TRBD1. The receptor comes from a woman aged 70-85 years with COVID-19, enrolled during active disease. The CDR3 region has the DNA TGTGCCAGCAGCAAGACAGGGCGCTCCTACAATGAGCAGTTCTTC. This gives the protein CASSKTGRSYNEQFF.